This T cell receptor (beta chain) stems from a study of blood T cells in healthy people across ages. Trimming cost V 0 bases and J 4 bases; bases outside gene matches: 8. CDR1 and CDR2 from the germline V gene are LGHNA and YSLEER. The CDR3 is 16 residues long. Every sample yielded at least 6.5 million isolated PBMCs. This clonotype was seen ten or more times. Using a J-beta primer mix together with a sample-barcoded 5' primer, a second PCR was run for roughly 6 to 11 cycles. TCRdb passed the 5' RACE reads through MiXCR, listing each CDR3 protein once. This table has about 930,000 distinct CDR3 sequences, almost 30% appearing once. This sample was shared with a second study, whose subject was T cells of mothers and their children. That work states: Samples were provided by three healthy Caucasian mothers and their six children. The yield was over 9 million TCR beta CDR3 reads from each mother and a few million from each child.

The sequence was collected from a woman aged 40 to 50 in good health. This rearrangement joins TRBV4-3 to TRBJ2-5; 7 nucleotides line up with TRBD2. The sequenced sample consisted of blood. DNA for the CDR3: TGCGCCAGCAGCCAAGATGGGGGAGGGGATGGAGAGACCCAGTACTTC. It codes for CASSQDGGGDGETQYF.